These 18 T cell receptor beta chains came from one sample sequenced in a study of blood T cell repertoires in COVID-19. Sequencing used immunoSEQ multiplex PCR; TCRdb keeps in-frame clones, though not all of them. Of about 70,000 clones in the sample, about 87% are singletons; the top ten hold about 6%. Sequencing was performed on peripheral blood. These receptors were taken from a woman in her seventies with acute or convalescent COVID-19.

The chain has TRBV9 and TRBJ2-7; 13 bases are a match to TRBD2. V shed 0 bases and J 7 bases; nucleotides not matched to a gene: 7. The CDR3 totals 16 residues. In germline, CDR1 is SGDLS, CDR2 YYNGEE. The CDR3 DNA is TGTGCCAGCAGCGTAGCCGGACTAGCGGGAGTTCGAGAGCAGTACTTC. Protein: CASSVAGLAGVREQYF.

V gene TRBV6-5 combines with J gene TRBJ2-6; D is undetermined. The CDR3 runs 15 residues. Germline loops: CDR1 MNHEY, CDR2 SVGAGI. V was pared by 8 bases and J by 4 bases, with 15 bases between. The CDR3 spells CASAGETLGANVLTF. The CDR3 DNA reads as TGTGCCAGCGCTGGAGAGACTCTGGGGGCCAACGTCCTGACTTTC.

The J gene is TRBJ1-5, the V gene TRBV6-6; 8 bases are shared with TRBD1. This CDR3 is 14 amino acids long. Germline lookup yields CDR1 MNHNY and CDR2 SVGAGI (reference sequence). The trim removed 7 bases at V and 7 bases at J, leaving 9 bases unmatched. The CDR3 loop is CASILGQGGQPQHF. CDR3 bases: TGTGCCAGCATTCTAGGACAGGGTGGCCAGCCCCAGCATTTT.

This chain joins TRBV27 and TRBJ1-2, with 11 bases matching TRBD1. J was trimmed by 3 bases and V by 4 bases; bases with no gene match: 7. CDR3 length equals 16 residues. Germline CDR1 reads MNHEY; CDR2 reads SMNVEV (reference sequence). In DNA form, the CDR3 reads TGTGCCAGCAGTTCACAAGGGGACAGGGGGTACTATGGCTACACCTTC. This translates into CASSSQGDRGYYGYTF.

The chain has TRBV28 and TRBJ2-7; 8 nucleotides align to TRBD1. This CDR3 region has 15 residues. Trimming took 11 bases from V and 5 from J; bases not matched to a gene: 17. Germline lookup yields CDR1 MDHEN and CDR2 SYDVKM. The CDR3 reads CASPPQQGVLNEQYF. The CDR3 coding sequence is TGTGCCTCCCCCCCCCAACAGGGGGTTTTGAACGAGCAGTACTTC.

This chain connects TRBV30 to TRBJ2-7; the match to TRBD2 covers 8 bases. V trimming: 4 bases; J trimming: 1 base; junction bases outside the gene matches: 6. Germline lookup yields CDR1 GTSNPN and CDR2 SVGIG (reference sequence). The CDR3 is 14 residues long. CDR3 bases: TGTGCCTGGAAGACTAGCGACACATCCTACGAGCAGTACTTC. Amino acid sequence: CAWKTSDTSYEQYF.

The genes are TRBV15 and TRBJ1-5, with 7 positions matching TRBD1. Losses at the gene ends were 4 bases for V and 4 bases for J; bases not matched to a gene: 7. Germline V CDR1 and CDR2: LNHNV, YYDKDF (reference sequence). The CDR3 spans 15 residues. The CDR3 DNA is TGTGCCACCAGCATCAAACAGGGGAGAAATCAGCCCCAGCATTTT. It encodes CATSIKQGRNQPQHF.

The chain uses TRBV28 and TRBJ2-7, with no clear D. The germline CDR1 and CDR2 sequences are MDHEN and SYDVKM. The CDR3 has 13 residues. V lost 8 bases to trimming and J lost 1 base, with 12 bases between them. The CDR3 DNA reads TGTGCCAGCGGTTCCGGCGGTTCCTACGAGCAGTACTTC. As protein: CASGSGGSYEQYF. The variable domain in full, with the rest retrieved from reference TRBV28 and TRBJ2-7, is DVKVTQSSRYLVKRTGEKVFLECVQDMDHENMFWYRQDPGLGLRLIYFSYDVKMKEKGDIPEGYSVSREKKERFSLILESASTNQTSMYLCASGSGGSYEQYFGPGTRLTVT.

This clone appeared once. V usage is TRBV19 and J usage is TRBJ1-2; D is perhaps TRBD1 (5 bases). The CDR3 has 16 residues. Germline assignment: CDR1 LNHDA and CDR2 SQIVND (reference sequence). V was cut by 8 bases and J by 0 bases, with 19 bases left in between. CDR3 sequence reads: CASAGPGGTSNYGYTF. CDR3 nucleotide sequence: TGTGCCAGTGCCGGCCCGGGGGGAACTTCTAACTATGGCTACACCTTC.

The chain recombines TRBV2 with TRBJ1-6; unclear D gene. The CDR3 is 11 amino acids. Germline CDR1 reads SNHLY; CDR2 reads FYNNEI. The V end lost 8 bases, the J end lost 16 bases, and 15 bases lay between the germline ends. CDR3 nucleotide sequence: TGTGCCAGCTCCCCTCAACCTAAACTCCACTTT. Protein: CASSPQPKLHF.

CDR3 protein: CASSVGGQAINQPQHF. The CDR3 nucleotides read TGTGCCAGCAGCGTAGGTGGACAGGCGATCAATCAGCCCCAGCATTTT. V and J are TRBV9 and TRBJ1-5; 7 bases align to TRBD1. The CDR3 contains 16 residues. The V and J ends lost 0 bases and 3 bases, in that order; junction bases with no gene match: 6. Germline V gene lookup returns CDR1 SGDLS and CDR2 YYNGEE. The entire variable domain, with the rest obtained from reference TRBV9 and TRBJ1-5, is as follows: DSGVTQTPKHLITATGQRVTLRCSPRSGDLSVYWYQQSLDQGLQFLIQYYNGEERAKGNILERFSAQQFPDLHSELNLSSLELGDSALYFCASSVGGQAINQPQHFGDGTRLSIL.

The rearrangement links TRBV19 to TRBJ1-1, with D possibly being TRBD1 (5 bases). CDR3 size: 15 residues. CDR1 LNHDA and CDR2 SQIVND come from the germline V gene (reference sequence). The germline V and J ends were trimmed by 6 bases and 1 base, with 15 bases remaining between them. The CDR3 DNA reads as TGTGCCAGTAGATTAAATGGGGCAGGGAACACTGAAGCTTTCTTT. This encodes CASRLNGAGNTEAFF. Supplemented by reference TRBV19 and TRBJ1-1, the full variable domain reads DGGITQSPKYLFRKEGQNVTLSCEQNLNHDAMYWYRQDPGQGLRLIYYSQIVNDFQKGDIAEGYSVSREKKESFPLTVTSAQKNPTAFYLCASRLNGAGNTEAFFGQGTRLTVV.

This chain uses TRBV11-2 with TRBJ2-1; D possibly corresponds to TRBD1 (5 bases). Trimming left V 1 base short and J 5 bases short, with 9 bases between. Germline V gene lookup returns CDR1 SGHAT and CDR2 FQNNGV. The CDR3 is 14 amino acids. CDR3 bases: TGTGCCAGCAGCTTAGTAAGGGGTAACAATGAGCAGTTCTTC. Translating gives CASSLVRGNNEQFF.

This chain joins TRBV28 and TRBJ2-2, with D unclear. V lost 6 bases to trimming and J lost 5 bases, with 10 bases between them. This CDR3 is built from 13 residues. The germline CDR1 and CDR2 sequences are MDHEN and SYDVKM. CDR3 sequence: CASSLQETGELFF. CDR3 sequence (DNA): TGTGCCAGCAGCCTCCAGGAAACCGGGGAGCTGTTTTTT.

This clone was detected only once. The chain uses TRBV9 and TRBJ1-1; D ambiguous. Trimming cost V 0 bases and J 4 bases, with 7 bases left between them. This CDR3 has 13 residues. CDR1 and CDR2 from the germline V gene are SGDLS and YYNGEE. The CDR3 sequence: CASSVGLITEAFF. The DNA for the CDR3 is TGTGCCAGCAGCGTAGGTCTTATCACTGAAGCTTTCTTT. Full variable domain (rest looked up from reference TRBV9 and TRBJ1-1): DSGVTQTPKHLITATGQRVTLRCSPRSGDLSVYWYQQSLDQGLQFLIQYYNGEERAKGNILERFSAQQFPDLHSELNLSSLELGDSALYFCASSVGLITEAFFGQGTRLTVV.

CDR3 protein: CASSLRSKASGPSGANVLTF. DNA of the CDR3: TGTGCCAGCAGCTTACGCTCCAAGGCTAGCGGGCCCTCTGGGGCCAACGTCCTGACTTTC. The rearrangement uses TRBV7-3 and TRBJ2-6; 8 nucleotides agree with TRBD2. The CDR3 loop spans 20 amino acids. V gave up 2 bases and J gave up 0 bases; unmatched junction bases: 12. In germline, CDR1 is SGHTA, CDR2 FQGTGA.

The chain joins TRBV7-2 to TRBJ1-3, with D tentatively TRBD1 (5 bases). This CDR3 comprises 16 residues. Germline V lookup: CDR1 SGHTA, CDR2 FQGNSA. V was shortened by 2 bases and J by 0 bases, with 11 bases between the two germline ends. CDR3 amino acids: CASSLLQGRSGNTIYF. CDR3 bases: TGTGCCAGCAGCTTATTGCAGGGCCGCTCTGGAAACACCATATATTTT.

This clone was observed a handful of times. The V and J genes are TRBV19 and TRBJ1-5; TRBD1 matches 9 bases. Trimming removed 6 bases from V and 6 bases from J; junction bases left unmatched: 9. The CDR3 contains 15 residues. In germline, CDR1 is LNHDA, CDR2 SQIVND (reference sequence). The CDR3 sequence is CASSSGTGLAQPQHF. Here the CDR3 DNA reads TGTGCCAGTAGCTCCGGGACAGGGTTAGCTCAGCCCCAGCATTTT.